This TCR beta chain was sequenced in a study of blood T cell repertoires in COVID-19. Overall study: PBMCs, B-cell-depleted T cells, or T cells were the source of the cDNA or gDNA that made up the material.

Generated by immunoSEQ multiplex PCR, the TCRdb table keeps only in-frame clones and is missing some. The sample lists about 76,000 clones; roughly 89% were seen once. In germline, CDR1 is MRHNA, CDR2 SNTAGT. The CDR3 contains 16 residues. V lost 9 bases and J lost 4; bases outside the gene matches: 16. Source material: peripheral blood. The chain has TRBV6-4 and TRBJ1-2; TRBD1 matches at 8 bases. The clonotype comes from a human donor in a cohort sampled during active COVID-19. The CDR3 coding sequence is TGTGCCAGGGGCCGGGACAGGAGAATCGTCAGCTATGGCTACACCTTC. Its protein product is CARGRDRRIVSYGYTF.